This T cell receptor beta chain came from a study of technical replicates of blood from several donors. Method: immunoSEQ multiplex PCR; TCRdb's copy keeps in-frame clones and lacks some. Altogether about 76,000 clones are present, around 90% being singletons, with the ten largest covering 0.25%. The CDR3 runs to 15 residues. V gave up 6 bases and J gave up 0 bases; unmatched junction bases: 3. Germline lookup yields CDR1 MNHEY and CDR2 SVGAGI. This clone turned up a few times. The sequence was collected from a human donor in good health. Sequenced material: T cells isolated from PBMCs. This chain links TRBV6-5 with TRBJ1-5; 9 positions agree with TRBD1. The CDR3 region has the DNA TGTGCCAGCAGACAGGGGGCTAATAGCAATCAGCCCCAGCATTTT. Translated: CASRQGANSNQPQHF.